Listed below are T cell receptor beta chains from one sample, sequenced in a study of shared clonotypes between healthy human individuals. This table comes from immunoSEQ multiplex PCR, and its TCRdb copy is limited to in-frame clones, with some not included. This table has 1.6 million or so clones, approximately 98.5% appearing once. The sample consisted of naive CD4+ T cells sorted from blood. The receptors were gathered from a man aged 25 to 40 in good health. Both conserved end residues are part of each CDR3. D genes are given only for firm matches. Some rows have no size entry. The others give once, few or many, or a class for an expanded clone.

>TRBV28|TRBD2|TRBJ2-5|NA
CASRASGSGWQTQYF
TGTGCCAGCAGAGCTAGCGGGAGCGGTTGGCAGACCCAGTACTTC
>TRBV28|TRBD1|TRBJ1-2|NA
CASSSPGQLYGYTF
TGTGCCAGCAGTTCCCCGGGACAGCTCTATGGCTACACCTTC
>TRBV2|TRBD2|TRBJ2-1|once
CASKPERGSYNEQFF
TGTGCCAGCAAACCCGAGCGGGGCTCCTACAATGAGCAGTTCTTC
>TRBV5-1|NA|TRBJ1-1|NA
CASSLEPTEAFF
TGCGCCAGCAGCTTGGAGCCCACTGAAGCTTTCTTT
>TRBV27|TRBD1|TRBJ2-1|NA
CASSFRDSAVNEQFF
TGTGCCAGCAGTTTCCGGGACAGCGCTGTCAATGAGCAGTTCTTC
>TRBV9|NA|TRBJ1-4|NA
CASSPRETGEKLFF
TGTGCCAGCAGCCCCAGGGAAACAGGGGAAAAACTGTTTTTT
>TRBV5-1|TRBD2|TRBJ2-2|NA
CASSLASGSPTGELFF
TGCGCCAGCAGCTTAGCTAGCGGGAGCCCAACCGGGGAGCTGTTTTTT
>TRBV18|NA|TRBJ2-5|NA
CASSSGGGFLETQYF
TGTGCCAGCTCATCCGGGGGCGGTTTTTTAGAGACCCAGTACTTC
>TRBV19|NA|TRBJ2-2|NA
CATRSGWRGELFF
TGTGCCACTCGTAGCGGTTGGCGCGGGGAGCTGTTTTTT
>TRBV9|NA|TRBJ2-7|NA
CASSATGTYSYEQYF
TGTGCCAGCAGCGCAACCGGGACTTACTCCTACGAGCAGTACTTC
>TRBV28|TRBD2|TRBJ2-7|NA
CASIAGGVHEQYF
TGTGCCAGCATTGCGGGAGGGGTGCACGAGCAGTACTTC
>TRBV28|TRBD1|TRBJ1-5|NA
CASVAGQASNQPQHF
TGTGCCAGCGTCGCGGGACAGGCTAGCAATCAGCCCCAGCATTTT
>TRBV5-1|NA|TRBJ1-5|NA
CASSLLAGSQPQHF
TGCGCCAGCAGCTTACTTGCAGGGAGCCAGCCCCAGCATTTT
>TRBV28|NA|TRBJ2-7|NA
CASSIRYEQYF
TGTGCCAGCAGTATAAGATACGAGCAGTACTTC